This T cell receptor beta chain was sequenced in a study of blood T cell repertoires in COVID-19. Study background: The study drew acute and convalescent COVID-19 samples from the United States, Italy and Spain. PBMCs, B-cell-depleted T cells, or T cells provided the cDNA or gDNA that made up the material.

V gave up 5 bases and J gave up 0 bases, with 8 bases separating them. The germline V gene has CDR1 SGHTA and CDR2 FQGNSA. The CDR3 loop spans 14 amino acids. Clones were sequenced by immunoSEQ multiplex PCR, and TCRdb holds only the in-frame ones, with some missing. The sample yields around 75,000 clones, about four fifths seen once. This TCR was recovered from a woman aged 80 or over with active or convalescent COVID-19. Sequencing input: peripheral blood. The gene calls are TRBV7-2 and TRBJ1-5, with D unresolved. The CDR3 DNA is TGTGCCAGCAGCGTGACTTATAGCAATCAGCCCCAGCATTTT. As protein: CASSVTYSNQPQHF.